The T cell receptor (beta chain) described here comes from a study of T-cell reconstitution after alpha-beta-depleted transplantation in children (dated by TCRdb to the mid-2010s). About the study as a whole: T-cell immune reconstitution after TCRalphabeta/CD19-depleted allogeneic hematopoietic cell transplantation in children was quantitatively tracked in the study by means of TCR repertoire profiling.

Library generation was performed with PCR. Sequencing was performed on an Illumina HiSeq 2500. Molecular barcoding was employed in the preparation of TCR libraries, with unique molecular identifiers being used to normalize TCRbeta repertoire quantification. TCRdb redid the processing of the public reads, applying fastp at Q25 and MiXCR, and retained in-frame beta chains. Under each unique CDR3 protein, matching rows form one entry showing the most common genes and DNA. This sample is represented by hundreds of thousands of distinct CDR3 sequences; about a sixth of them were singletons. The ten largest clones capture 43% of the sample. This clonotype was counted between two and nine times. This receptor's antigen is unknown. No base quality values were provided; no much bigger clone lies one nucleotide off. Taken with the paper, the label for treatment or condition translates to: allogeneic hematopoietic cell transplantation with graft depleted of TCRalphabeta T cells and CD19 B cells. The children who served as transplant recipients had been given grafts of TCRalphabeta/CD19-depleted allogeneic hematopoietic cells.

On the study overall, not on this receptor specifically: The apparently early alphabetaT-cell count recovery about two months after transplant was reportedly dependent on only several hundred rapidly expanded clones derived from non-depleted graft cells. In some patients, the high TCRbeta diversity seen at day 60 was put down to recipient T cells and intrathymic progenitors that had survived conditioning. Over subsequent months, a decline in hyperexpanded clone frequencies was noted, and after one year, T-cell counts and TCRbeta diversity were mostly ascribed to newly produced T cells.

V is shortened by 4 bases, J by 9 bases, and the region joining them spans 9 bases. The germline V gene encodes CDR1 SQVTM and CDR2 ANQGSEA. The CDR3 holds 10 amino acids from the cysteine to the phenylalanine. Only the CDR3 portion is preserved as DNA: 30 bases, with reading frame beginning at the first base. This specimen consisted of PBMCs, mostly from graft donor cells, obtained 360 days after TCRalphabeta/CD19-depleted stem cell transplant. In this chain, TRBV29-1 is recombined with TRBJ2-5; the D gene is not confidently resolved. The receptor was derived from a male patient between 2 and 9 years old who had a stem cell transplant for acute lymphoblastic leukemia, so the T cells may come from the graft donor. CDR3 reads: CSVVAGPQYF. The nucleotides are TGCAGCGTTGTTGCAGGCCCCCAGTACTTC. The reference TRBV29-1 and TRBJ2-5 proteins fill in what lies around the CDR3, so the full variable domain reads SAVISQKPSRDICQRGTSLTIQCQVDSQVTMMFWYRQQPGQSLTLIATANQGSEATYESGFVIDKFPISRPNLTFSTLTVSNMSPEDSSIYLCSVVAGPQYFGPGTRLLVL.